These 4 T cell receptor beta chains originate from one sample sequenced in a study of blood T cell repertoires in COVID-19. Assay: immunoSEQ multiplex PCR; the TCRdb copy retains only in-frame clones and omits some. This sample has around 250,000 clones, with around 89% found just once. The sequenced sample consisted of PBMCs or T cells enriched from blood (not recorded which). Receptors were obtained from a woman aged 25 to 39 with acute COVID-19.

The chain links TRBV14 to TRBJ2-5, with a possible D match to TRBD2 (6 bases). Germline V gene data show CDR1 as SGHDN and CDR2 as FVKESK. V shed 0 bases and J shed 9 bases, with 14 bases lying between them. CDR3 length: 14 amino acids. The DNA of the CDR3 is TGTGCCAGCAGCCAAGATCTGGGTGGAGGGGCCCAGTACTTC. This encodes CASSQDLGGGAQYF. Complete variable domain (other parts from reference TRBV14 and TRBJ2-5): EAGVTQFPSHSVIEKGQTVTLRCDPISGHDNLYWYRRVMGKEIKFLLHFVKESKQDESGMPNNRFLAERTGGTYSTLKVQPAELEDSGVYFCASSQDLGGGAQYFGPGTRLLVL.

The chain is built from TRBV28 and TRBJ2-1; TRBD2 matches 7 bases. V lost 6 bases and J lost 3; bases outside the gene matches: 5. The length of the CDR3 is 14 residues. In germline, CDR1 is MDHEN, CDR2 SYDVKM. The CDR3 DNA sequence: TGTGCCAGCAGCCCTCCGGGAGGCTACAATGAGCAGTTCTTC. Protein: CASSPPGGYNEQFF.

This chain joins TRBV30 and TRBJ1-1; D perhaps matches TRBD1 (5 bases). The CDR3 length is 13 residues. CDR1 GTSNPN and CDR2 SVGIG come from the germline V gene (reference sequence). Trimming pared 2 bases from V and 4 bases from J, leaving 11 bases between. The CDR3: CAWSMGLGTEAFF. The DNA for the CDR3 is TGTGCCTGGAGTATGGGGCTGGGCACTGAAGCTTTCTTT.

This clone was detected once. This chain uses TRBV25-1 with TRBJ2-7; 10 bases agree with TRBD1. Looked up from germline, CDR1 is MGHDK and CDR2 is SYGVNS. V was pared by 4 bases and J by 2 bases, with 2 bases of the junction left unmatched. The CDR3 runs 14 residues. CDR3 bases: TGTGCCAGCAGTGCGGGGACAGGGGCCTACGAGCAGTACTTC. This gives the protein CASSAGTGAYEQYF.